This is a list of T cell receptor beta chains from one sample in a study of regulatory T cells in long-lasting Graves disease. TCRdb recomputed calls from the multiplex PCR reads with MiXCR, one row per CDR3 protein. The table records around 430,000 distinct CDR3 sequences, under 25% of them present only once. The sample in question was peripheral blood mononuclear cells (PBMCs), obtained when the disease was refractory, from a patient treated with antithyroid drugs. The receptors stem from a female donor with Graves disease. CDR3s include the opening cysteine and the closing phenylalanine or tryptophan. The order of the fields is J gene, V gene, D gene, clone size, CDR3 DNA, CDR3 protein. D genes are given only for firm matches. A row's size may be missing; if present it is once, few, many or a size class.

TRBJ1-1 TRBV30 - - TGTGCCTGGAGTGTACTAGGGAACACTGAAGCTTTCTTT CAWSVLGNTEAFF
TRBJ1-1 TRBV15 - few TGTGCCACCAGCAGTTCAACTCTCACTGAAGCTTTCTTT CATSSSTLTEAFF
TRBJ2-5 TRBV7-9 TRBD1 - TGTGCCAGCTACGCTGGACAGGGTGTCGAGACCCAGTACTTC CASYAGQGVETQYF
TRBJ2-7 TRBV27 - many TGTGCCAGCAGTTTATCTCGGGACATAAAGTACGAGCAGTACTTC CASSLSRDIKYEQYF
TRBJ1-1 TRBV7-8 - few TGTGCCAGCAGCCACCGGGACGGGAACACTGAAGCTTTCTTT CASSHRDGNTEAFF
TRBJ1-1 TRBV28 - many TGTGCCAGCAGTTCGCCCTTTGAAGCTTTCTTT CASSSPFEAFF
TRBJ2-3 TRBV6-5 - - TGTGCCAGCAGTTCCCGGGACGACACAGATACGCAGTATTTT CASSSRDDTDTQYF
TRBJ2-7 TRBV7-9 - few TGTGCCAGCAGCTCCCCCAAACGACAGGGAGGGCACGAGCAGTACTTC CASSSPKRQGGHEQYF
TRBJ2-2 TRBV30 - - TGTGCCTGGAGGAACCCTCAGAACACCGGGGAGCTGTTTTTT CAWRNPQNTGELFF
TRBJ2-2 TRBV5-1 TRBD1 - TGCGCCAGCACGTCGACAGGGGCGAACACCGGGGAGCTGTTTTTT CASTSTGANTGELFF
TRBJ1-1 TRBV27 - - TGTGCCAGCAGTTTAAAGGGCCCGAACACTGAAGCTTTCTTT CASSLKGPNTEAFF
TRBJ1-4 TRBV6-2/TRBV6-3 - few TGTGCCAGCAGTTACTCGACAATGGGCGGGAATGAAAAACTGTTTTTT CASSYSTMGGNEKLFF
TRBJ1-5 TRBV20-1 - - TGCAGTGCTCACAGCAATAGCAATCAGCCCCAGCATTTT CSAHSNSNQPQHF
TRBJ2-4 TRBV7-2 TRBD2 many TGTGCCAGCAGCTTTCTCGGGACTAGCGGGAGGGCCAAAAACATTCAGTACTTC CASSFLGTSGRAKNIQYF
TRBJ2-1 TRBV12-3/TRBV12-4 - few TGTGCCAGCAGTTCCCCCCCAGTGGAAAATGAGCAGTTCTTC CASSSPPVENEQFF
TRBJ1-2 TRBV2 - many TGTGCCAGCATTGCTATGGGTGGCCCCTACACCTTC CASIAMGGPYTF
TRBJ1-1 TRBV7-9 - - TGCGCCAGCAGCCAAGGGTTTCACAGGACGAACACTGAAGCTTTCTTT CASSQGFHRTNTEAFF
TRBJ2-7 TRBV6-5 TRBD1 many TGTGCCAGCAGTTACTCGAGTAGAGGGGGCAGTAGCTACGAGCAGTACTTC CASSYSSRGGSSYEQYF
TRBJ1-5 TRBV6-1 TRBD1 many TGTGCCAGCCGAACGGGACAGGGTCACAATCAGCCCCAGCATTTT CASRTGQGHNQPQHF
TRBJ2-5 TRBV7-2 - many TGTGCCAGCAGCTTATTCGTAGGAGAGACCCAGTACTTC CASSLFVGETQYF
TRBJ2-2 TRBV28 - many TGTGCCAGCCTCTACGTCGGGGAGCTGTTTTTT CASLYVGELFF
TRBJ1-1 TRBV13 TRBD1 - TGTGCCAGCAGCTTTAGACAGGGGGGATGGAACACTGAAGCTTTCTTT CASSFRQGGWNTEAFF
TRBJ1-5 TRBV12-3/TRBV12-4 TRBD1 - TGTGCCAGCAGCCCCTTTGGACAGGGGGCCCAGCCCCAGCATTTT CASSPFGQGAQPQHF
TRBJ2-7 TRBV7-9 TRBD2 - TGTGCCAGCAGCTTAAGGGACTACCTCTCCTACGAGCAGTACTTC CASSLRDYLSYEQYF
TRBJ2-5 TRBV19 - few TGTGCCAGTAGTATATTGGCAGGGAGACAAGAGACCCAGTACTTC CASSILAGRQETQYF
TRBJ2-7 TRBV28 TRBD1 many TGTGCCAGCTACGACAGGGCCTACGAGCAGTACTTC CASYDRAYEQYF
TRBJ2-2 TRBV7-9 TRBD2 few TGTGCCAGCAGCCTCCGACTAGCGGGCTCCACCGGGGAGCTGTTTTTT CASSLRLAGSTGELFF
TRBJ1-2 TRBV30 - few TGTGCCTCATTGCCGGGGGGGAACTATGGCTACACCTTC CASLPGGNYGYTF
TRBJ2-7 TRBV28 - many TGTGCCAGCAGTTCAGGGGCCCACGAGCAGTACTTC CASSSGAHEQYF
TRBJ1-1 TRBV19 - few TGTGCCAGTAGTAAAAGAGATGTTCACACTGAAGCTTTCTTT CASSKRDVHTEAFF
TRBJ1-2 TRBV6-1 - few TGTGCCAGCAGTCCCATGGGGACGACGGGGACTAACTATGGCTACACCTTC CASSPMGTTGTNYGYTF
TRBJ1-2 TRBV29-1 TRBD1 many TGCAGCGTTTGGGGCCTGACAGGGGGTCACTATGGCTACACCTTC CSVWGLTGGHYGYTF
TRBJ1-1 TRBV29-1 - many TGCAGCGTTGACGTGGAGGAGGGTGAAGCTTTCTTT CSVDVEEGEAFF
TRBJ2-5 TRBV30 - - TGTGCCTGGATGGGACCCCAAGAGACCCAGTACTTC CAWMGPQETQYF
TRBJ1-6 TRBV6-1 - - TGTGCCAGCAGCCCCGTGGGGGACGGTTCACCCCTCCACTTT CASSPVGDGSPLHF
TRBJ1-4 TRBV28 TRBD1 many TGTGCCAGCAGTGGGGACAGGGGCAACTTAAATGAAAAACTGTTTTTT CASSGDRGNLNEKLFF
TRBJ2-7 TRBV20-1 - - TGCAGTGCTAGAGAGGGCGGGACCTACGAGCAGTACTTC CSAREGGTYEQYF
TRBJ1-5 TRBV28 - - TGTGCCAGCACCCTGGGAGGGTATCCTAGCAATCAGCCCCAGCATTTT CASTLGGYPSNQPQHF
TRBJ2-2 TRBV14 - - TGTGCCAGCAGCCAAGATCGAGTAGGAAATGCCGGGGAGCTGTTTTTT CASSQDRVGNAGELFF
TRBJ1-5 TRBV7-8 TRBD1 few TGTGCCAGCAGCGTCGACGGACAGGGGGCTCAGCCCCAGCATTTT CASSVDGQGAQPQHF
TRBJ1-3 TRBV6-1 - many TGTGCCAGCAGTCTGGAAGGATGGGGAAACACCATATATTTT CASSLEGWGNTIYF
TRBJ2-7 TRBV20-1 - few TGCAGTGCTATACCCCCGGAGGAGCGAGGCTACGAGCAGTACTTC CSAIPPEERGYEQYF
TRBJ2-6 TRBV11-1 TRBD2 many TGTGCCAGCAAACCCTACACTAGCGGAACCTCTGGGGCCAACGTCCTGACTTTC CASKPYTSGTSGANVLTF